This T cell receptor (beta chain) was identified during a study of neurological immune-mediated disorders. As for the study in general: The approximately 34 multiple sclerosis patients comprised approximately 31 relapsing-remitting and 3 secondary progressive cases.

Using its own MiXCR run on the 5' RACE reads, TCRdb lists one record per CDR3 protein. This table holds approximately 90,000 distinct CDR3 sequences, 3.5% found once. V lost 2 bases, J lost 8 bases, and 9 bases stayed unmatched. The CDR3 contains 14 residues. Per the germline V gene, CDR1 is SGHRS and CDR2 is YFSETQ. In this sample, this clonotype turned up many times. Its specificity is not known. General observations from the study: Clinical features showed no association with the multiple sclerosis repertoire cluster, and MRI features showed none either.

The receptor was isolated from a woman aged 18 to 35 with multiple sclerosis. Material for sequencing was PBMCs. The rearrangement joins TRBV5-1 to TRBJ1-1; the match to TRBD1 covers 7 bases. For the CDR3, the DNA is TGCGCCAGCAGCTTTGGTTTACGGGACAGCGAAGCTTTCTTT. Translation: CASSFGLRDSEAFF.